The 32 T cell receptor beta chains presented below share a single source sample, sequenced in a study of shared clonotypes between healthy human individuals. Profiled with immunoSEQ multiplex PCR; TCRdb holds only in-frame clones, not every one. The table includes 2 million to 2.5 million clones, approximately 95% detected once. Sequencing was performed on naive CD4+ T cells from PBMCs. Subset described: CD45RA+ positively selected. The source of these receptors is a man aged 18-30 years in good health. Some clones in this sample may be carry-over from other donors' samples.

The V and J genes are TRBV5-1 and TRBJ1-5; no definite D call. This CDR3 is 14 amino acids long. V lost 0 bases and J lost 1, with 5 bases in between. Germline lookup yields CDR1 SGHRS and CDR2 YFSETQ. The CDR3 DNA reads as TGCGCCAGCAGCTTGGAGCCGAGCAATCAGCCCCAGCATTTT. It specifies CASSLEPSNQPQHF.

The V and J genes are TRBV7-9 and TRBJ2-3, with D perhaps matching TRBD2 (5 bases). Trimming shortened V by 5 bases and J by 0 bases, and 15 bases separated the two germline ends. This CDR3 comprises 16 residues. Germline CDR1 reads SEHNR; CDR2 reads FQNEAQ (reference sequence). The CDR3 loop is CASSPGRVASTDTQYF. CDR3 DNA: TGTGCCAGCAGCCCCGGGCGGGTTGCTAGCACAGATACGCAGTATTTT.

The V call is TRBV6-1, the J call TRBJ2-7; 7 nucleotides line up with TRBD1. The germline CDR1 and CDR2 sequences are MNHNS and SASEGT. The CDR3 loop spans 14 amino acids. The V segment lost 1 base and the J segment 3 bases; nucleotides outside the gene matches: 3. CDR3 region: CASSEVDRDYEQYF. The CDR3 bases are TGTGCCAGCAGTGAAGTTGACAGGGACTACGAGCAGTACTTC.

This chain links TRBV7-7 with TRBJ2-5; a possible D gene is TRBD2 (5 bases). V dropped 1 base and J dropped 4 bases, with 19 bases sitting between them. The CDR3 is 17 amino acids. From germline, CDR1 is SSHAT and CDR2 FNYEAQ (reference sequence). CDR3: CASSLGLGGRDPETQYF. CDR3 bases: TGTGCCAGCAGCTTAGGGCTGGGCGGGCGCGACCCAGAGACCCAGTACTTC. Supplemented by reference TRBV7-7 and TRBJ2-5, the full variable domain reads GAGVSQSPRYKVTKRGQDVTLRCDPISSHATLYWYQQALGQGPEFLTYFNYEAQPDKSGLPSDRFSAERPEGSISTLTIQRTEQRDSAMYRCASSLGLGGRDPETQYFGPGTRLLVL.

The chain employs TRBV7-9 and TRBJ2-1; 10 bases fit TRBD1. Germline V CDR1 and CDR2: SEHNR, FQNEAQ (reference sequence). V trimming: 5 bases; J trimming: 4 bases; junction bases outside the gene matches: 5. The CDR3 contains 15 residues. The CDR3, as DNA: TGTGCCAGCAGCCGGGACAGGGGAAAATACAATGAGCAGTTCTTC. This translates into CASSRDRGKYNEQFF.

J is TRBJ1-2 and V is TRBV5-1, with 10 bases fitting TRBD1. The V gene end was trimmed by 0 bases and the J gene end by 6 bases; junction bases not matched to a gene: 5. Looked up from germline, CDR1 is SGHRS and CDR2 is YFSETQ. CDR3 length: 15 residues. CDR3 amino acids: CASSLGQGAQNGYTF. As DNA, the CDR3 is TGCGCCAGCAGCTTGGGACAGGGGGCGCAGAATGGCTACACCTTC.

Worth noting for this clone: Other DNA variants within this sample encode the same CDR3. V and J are TRBV9 and TRBJ2-2, with unresolved D. The germline CDR1 and CDR2 sequences are SGDLS and YYNGEE. The CDR3 runs 12 residues. The germline V and J ends were trimmed by 0 bases and 8 bases, with 5 bases remaining between them. The CDR3 coding sequence is TGTGCCAGCAGCGTAGAAGTGGGGGAGCTGTTTTTT. Translating it yields CASSVEVGELFF.

The gene calls are TRBV11-2 and TRBJ1-2; D is uncertain. From germline, CDR1 is SGHAT and CDR2 FQNNGV. Trimming cost V 1 base and J 3 bases, with 12 bases left between them. CDR3 size: 15 residues. CDR3 loop: CASSLAGRRDYGYTF. The DNA for the CDR3 is TGTGCCAGCAGCTTAGCTGGTAGAAGGGACTATGGCTACACCTTC.

V is TRBV5-1 and J is TRBJ1-6; D is uncertain. Trimming removed 4 bases from V and 9 bases from J, with 11 bases in between. The CDR3 has 13 amino acids. CDR1 SGHRS and CDR2 YFSETQ come from the germline V gene. The CDR3 region is CASSPEMASPLHF. CDR3 in DNA: TGCGCCAGCAGCCCAGAAATGGCTTCACCCCTCCACTTT.

This rearrangement joins TRBV5-6 to TRBJ2-5; D might be TRBD1 or TRBD2, each matching 5 bases. This CDR3 region has 18 residues. V was shortened by 1 base and J by 1 base, with 20 bases between the two germline ends. CDR1 and CDR2 from the germline V gene are SGHDT and YYEEEE. CDR3 amino acids: CASSLTGLGWDLQETQYF. CDR3 nucleotides: TGTGCCAGCAGCTTGACGGGGCTGGGGTGGGACCTCCAAGAGACCCAGTACTTC.

The chain is built from TRBV14 and TRBJ2-7, with TRBD1 matching 11 bases. With V trimmed by 3 bases and J by 3 bases, 4 bases remained unmatched. CDR1 is SGHDN, CDR2 FVKESK, per germline. This CDR3 comprises 15 residues. CDR3 protein: CASSQPGTGGYEQYF. The CDR3 DNA is TGTGCCAGCAGCCAGCCCGGGACAGGGGGCTACGAGCAGTACTTC.

This clone turned up a few times. This sequence joins TRBV19 and TRBJ2-1, with 7 bases that match TRBD1. Trimming cost V 5 bases and J 3 bases; bases outside gene matches: 4. There are 14 residues in the CDR3. Germline assignment: CDR1 LNHDA and CDR2 SQIVND (reference sequence). The CDR3 protein is CASSPGQIYNEQFF. CDR3 in DNA: TGTGCCAGTAGTCCGGGACAGATCTACAATGAGCAGTTCTTC.

This chain joins TRBV7-9 and TRBJ2-6; D is possibly TRBD1 (6 bases). CDR3 size: 19 residues. Germline V gene lookup returns CDR1 SEHNR and CDR2 FQNEAQ (reference sequence). V gave up 4 bases and J gave up 9 bases, with 28 bases separating them. The CDR3 bases are TGTGCCAGCAGCTCTCCCCCGCAGGGGCGAGTCTATGATGGCAACGTCCTGACTTTC. It yields the protein CASSSPPQGRVYDGNVLTF.

This sequence joins TRBV7-2 and TRBJ2-2, with 12 bases lining up with TRBD2. Per germline, CDR1 SGHTA and CDR2 FQGNSA. The length of the CDR3 is 16 residues. The CDR3 sequence is CASGTSGPMGTGELFF. DNA for the CDR3: TGTGCGAGCGGGACTAGCGGGCCAATGGGCACCGGGGAGCTGTTTTTT.

The genes are TRBV18 and TRBJ2-2, with TRBD1 as a possible D gene (5 bases). The CDR3 has 15 amino acids. Trimming stripped 3 bases from V and 5 bases from J, with 13 bases between. From germline, CDR1 is KGHSH and CDR2 LQKENI. This CDR3 reads CASSPTTGLTGELFF. DNA for the CDR3: TGTGCCAGCTCACCTACAACAGGATTAACCGGGGAGCTGTTTTTT. The full variable domain, completed using reference TRBV18 and TRBJ2-2, is NAGVMQNPRHLVRRRGQEARLRCSPMKGHSHVYWYRQLPEEGLKFMVYLQKENIIDESGMPKERFSAEFPKEGPSILRIQQVVRGDSAAYFCASSPTTGLTGELFFGEGSRLTVL.

J is TRBJ2-6 and V is TRBV2; TRBD2 might be the D (7 bases). V lost 2 bases to trimming and J lost 1 base, with 12 bases between them. Germline assignment: CDR1 SNHLY and CDR2 FYNNEI. The CDR3 is 17 residues long. The CDR3 reads CASSEWGGPSGANVLTF. CDR3 DNA: TGTGCCAGCAGTGAATGGGGGGGCCCTTCTGGGGCCAACGTCCTGACTTTC.

This chain uses TRBV11-2 with TRBJ2-4; D gene ambiguous. Trimming pared 5 bases from V and 4 bases from J, leaving 12 bases between. Germline CDR1 and CDR2: SGHAT and FQNNGV. The CDR3 length is 14 residues. CDR3 protein: CASSSIDGKNIQYF. In nucleotides, the CDR3 is TGTGCCAGCAGCAGTATCGACGGGAAAAACATTCAGTACTTC.

The chain has TRBV28 and TRBJ1-1; TRBD1 agrees at 10 bases. This CDR3 is 15 amino acids long. V trimming: 8 bases; J trimming: 3 bases; junction bases outside the gene matches: 9. Looked up from germline, CDR1 is MDHEN and CDR2 is SYDVKM. DNA of the CDR3: TGTGCCAGCTGGACAGGGGGTGTCGGGTACACTGAAGCTTTCTTT. This sequence encodes CASWTGGVGYTEAFF.

The chain carries TRBV19 and TRBJ1-5; D may be TRBD1 (6 bases). The CDR3 runs 16 residues. Trimming pared 5 bases from V and 4 bases from J, leaving 18 bases between. Germline CDR1 LNHDA, CDR2 SQIVND (reference sequence). The CDR3 spells CASSVIGGVGNQPQHF. The CDR3 DNA reads as TGTGCCAGTAGTGTTATAGGGGGGGTAGGTAATCAGCCCCAGCATTTT.

The rearrangement joins TRBV2 to TRBJ1-2; D possibly corresponds to TRBD1 (6 bases). The CDR3 runs 16 residues. Trimming stripped 7 bases from V and 3 bases from J, with 21 bases between. CDR1 is SNHLY and CDR2 is FYNNEI in the germline V gene. The CDR3 protein is CASTESPWGLDYGYTF. The CDR3 DNA is TGTGCCAGCACCGAGAGCCCCTGGGGGCTCGACTATGGCTACACCTTC.

This clone was seen a single time. V and J are TRBV30 and TRBJ2-1; perhaps TRBD2 as D (5 bases). Per the germline V gene, CDR1 is GTSNPN and CDR2 is SVGIG (reference sequence). The CDR3 length is 15 residues. Trimming shortened V by 0 bases and J by 1 base, and 10 bases separated the two germline ends. CDR3 sequence reads: CAWSVKLGSYNEQFF. The CDR3 DNA sequence: TGTGCCTGGAGTGTAAAACTAGGATCCTACAATGAGCAGTTCTTC.

The rearrangement uses TRBV15 and TRBJ2-7; D assignment may be TRBD1 or TRBD2 (7 bases each). The CDR3 loop spans 15 amino acids. Germline CDR1 and CDR2: LNHNV and YYDKDF (reference sequence). The V and J ends lost 6 bases and 2 bases respectively, with 17 bases between them. The CDR3 sequence is CATRPLGGGTYEQYF. The CDR3 DNA sequence: TGTGCCACCAGACCCCTGGGAGGGGGCACCTACGAGCAGTACTTC.

The chain is built from TRBV6-1 and TRBJ1-3, with TRBD1 identical over 8 bases. The germline V gene has CDR1 MNHNS and CDR2 SASEGT. The CDR3 consists of 14 residues. V was pared by 3 bases and J by 3 bases, with 1 base of the junction left unmatched. The CDR3 nucleotides read TGTGCCAGCAGTGAGGGACAGGTTGGAAACACCATATATTTT. It translates to CASSEGQVGNTIYF.

This clone was counted a single time. The chain carries TRBV30 and TRBJ1-5; 7 bases match TRBD1. Germline V lookup: CDR1 GTSNPN, CDR2 SVGIG (reference sequence). Trimming cost V 0 bases and J 0 bases; bases outside gene matches: 2. The CDR3 totals 15 residues. CDR3 sequence: CAWSVHRGSNQPQHF. CDR3 coding DNA: TGTGCCTGGAGTGTACACAGGGGTAGCAATCAGCCCCAGCATTTT.

This clone showed up just once. This chain connects TRBV30 to TRBJ2-3; D not certain. CDR1 and CDR2 from the germline V gene are GTSNPN and SVGIG (reference sequence). The CDR3 totals 14 residues. Trimming pared 3 bases from V and 2 bases from J, leaving 12 bases between. As DNA, the CDR3 is TGTGCCTGGAGCCTTGAATCTCCCACAGATACGCAGTATTTT. Its translation: CAWSLESPTDTQYF.

In DNA, the CDR3 is TGTGCCAGCAGTGAAGGGACGTTGCTACAAGAGACCCAGTACTTC. This sequence encodes CASSEGTLLQETQYF. The rearrangement uses TRBV6-1 and TRBJ2-5, with D unclear. The CDR3 totals 15 residues. Trimming pared 1 base from V and 2 bases from J, leaving 11 bases between. CDR1 and CDR2 from the germline V gene are MNHNS and SASEGT.

The V gene is TRBV28, the J gene TRBJ1-4; TRBD1 might be the D (6 bases). CDR1 is MDHEN and CDR2 is SYDVKM in the germline V gene. V lost 3 bases to trimming and J lost 3 bases, with 17 bases between them. The CDR3 loop spans 17 amino acids. The CDR3 DNA reads as TGTGCCAGCAGTTTTGGACGCAGGGGAATTTCTAATGAAAAACTGTTTTTT. Residues: CASSFGRRGISNEKLFF.

This clone is a singleton in its sample. The chain carries TRBV9 and TRBJ1-1; D might be TRBD1 (6 bases). Per the germline V gene, CDR1 is SGDLS and CDR2 is YYNGEE. This CDR3 region has 14 residues. Between the trimmed V and J ends, which lost 4 bases and 4 bases, there was a span of 14 bases. The CDR3, as DNA: TGTGCCAGCAGCCGGGACACCCGGAGCACTGAAGCTTTCTTT. Amino acids: CASSRDTRSTEAFF.

This sequence joins TRBV5-1 and TRBJ1-1; tentatively, D is TRBD1 (6 bases). CDR1 and CDR2 from the germline V gene are SGHRS and YFSETQ. The germline V and J ends were trimmed by 2 bases and 7 bases, with 15 bases remaining between them. The CDR3 covers 14 residues. In DNA, the CDR3 is TGCGCCAGCAGCTTCGCGGACAGCGCCGATGAAGCTTTCTTT. It translates to CASSFADSADEAFF.

This clone was seen a single time. In the same sample, other DNA sequences code for this CDR3. The chain recombines TRBV7-2 with TRBJ2-7, with TRBD1 identical over 7 bases. V shed 2 bases, J shed 5 bases, and the junction held 6 bases outside the gene matches. The CDR3 is made up of 14 amino acids. CDR1 and CDR2 (germline): SGHTA, FQGNSA. The CDR3 region is CASSLRDRGDEQYF. The DNA of the CDR3 is TGTGCCAGCAGCTTACGGGACAGAGGGGACGAGCAGTACTTC.

This clone came up a few times. CDR3 in amino acids: CASSGLNTEAFF. The CDR3, as DNA: TGTGCCAGCAGCGGCTTGAACACTGAAGCTTTCTTT. V is TRBV6-5 and J is TRBJ1-1, with D hard to call. The V and J ends lost 6 bases and 0 bases respectively, with 5 bases between them. CDR1 and CDR2 from the germline V gene are MNHEY and SVGAGI. The CDR3 has 12 residues.

The rearrangement uses TRBV19 and TRBJ2-5; 10 positions match TRBD1. The length of the CDR3 is 16 residues. From germline, CDR1 is LNHDA and CDR2 SQIVND (reference sequence). Trimming cost V 5 bases and J 4 bases; bases outside gene matches: 10. CDR3 in amino acids: CASSFWGTGVGETQYF. The CDR3 DNA is TGTGCCAGTAGTTTCTGGGGGACAGGGGTCGGAGAGACCCAGTACTTC.